Given below is one T cell receptor beta chain in context. Its antigen is unknown. This entry is derived from a study of CD8 T cells in ankylosing spondylitis. General study results and limits: Reportedly, matched ankylosing spondylitis synovial fluid was significantly enriched for disease-linked clones. Existing reports had already noted some motif variants in reactive arthritis synovial fluid and blood. A motif in TCR beta, a set of under ten highly homologous variants, appeared characteristic of ankylosing spondylitis blood.

The CDR3 has 15 amino acids. The V end lost 0 bases, the J end lost 0 bases, and 8 bases lay between the germline ends. Germline V lookup: CDR1 SNHLY, CDR2 FYNNEI. TCRdb fed the 5' RACE reads into MiXCR, producing one record per CDR3 protein. The repertoire holds under 450,000 distinct CDR3 sequences, with roughly 17% as singletons. This receptor was obtained from a male donor with ankylosing spondylitis. Source material: blood, either unsorted or a sorted T cell fraction (not recorded which). The V gene is TRBV2, the J gene TRBJ1-1; D remains ambiguous. The CDR3 is CASSEAAGMNTEAFF. CDR3 sequence (DNA): TGTGCCAGCAGTGAAGCCGCGGGGATGAACACTGAAGCTTTCTTT.